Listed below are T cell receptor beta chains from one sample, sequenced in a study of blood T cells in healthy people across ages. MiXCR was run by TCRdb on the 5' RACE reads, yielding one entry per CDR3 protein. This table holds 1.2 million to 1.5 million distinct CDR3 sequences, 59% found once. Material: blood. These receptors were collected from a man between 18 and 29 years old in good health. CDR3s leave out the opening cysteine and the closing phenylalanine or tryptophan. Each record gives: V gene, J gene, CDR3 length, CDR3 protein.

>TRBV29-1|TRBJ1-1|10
SVASGGGEAF
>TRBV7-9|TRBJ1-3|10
ASSFSVDTIY
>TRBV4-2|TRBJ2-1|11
ASSPFGLNEQF
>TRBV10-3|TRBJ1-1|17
AISGSPGHKGGLTGNAF
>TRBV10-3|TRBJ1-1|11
AILQGEHTEAF
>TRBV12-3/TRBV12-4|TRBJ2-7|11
ATQLADSYEQY
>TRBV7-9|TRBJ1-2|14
ASSLASGIEKNGYT
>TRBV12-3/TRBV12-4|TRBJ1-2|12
ASSLDRGKSGYT
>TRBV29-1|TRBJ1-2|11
SVESYVNYGYT
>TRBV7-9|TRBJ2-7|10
ASSLRSYEQY
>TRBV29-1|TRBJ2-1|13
SAARTSGRADEQF
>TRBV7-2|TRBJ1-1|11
ASFQKGSTEAF
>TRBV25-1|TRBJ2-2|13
ASRSRTGGSGELF
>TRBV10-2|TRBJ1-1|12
ASSDGDSNTEAF
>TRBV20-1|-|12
SARGGQVDYEQY
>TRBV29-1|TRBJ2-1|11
SVEGRGGNEQF
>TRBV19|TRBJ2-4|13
ASSPLGQGLYIQY
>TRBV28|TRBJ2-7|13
ASSQSSPTGDEQY
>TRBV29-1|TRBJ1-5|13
SVVDPGQLNQPQH
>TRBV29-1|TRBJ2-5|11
SVEEENRGTQY
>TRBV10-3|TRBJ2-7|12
AISEVQGRNEQY
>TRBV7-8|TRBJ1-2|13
ASSPYGETGYGYT
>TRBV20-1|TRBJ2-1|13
SARDEGQGSNEQF
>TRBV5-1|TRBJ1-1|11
ASSTTRNTEAF
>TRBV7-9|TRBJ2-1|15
ASSPRDWQGFDGEQF
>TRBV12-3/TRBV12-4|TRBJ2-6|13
ASTPYFSGANVLT
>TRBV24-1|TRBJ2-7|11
ATSRQGKNEQY
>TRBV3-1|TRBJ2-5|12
ASSQDARRETQY
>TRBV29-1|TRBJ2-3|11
SVEVGLADTQY
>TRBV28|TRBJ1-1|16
ASSFIGTGPPELTEAF
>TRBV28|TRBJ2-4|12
ASSLRTGVRIQY
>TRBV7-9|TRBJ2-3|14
ASSLAAGGTTDTQY
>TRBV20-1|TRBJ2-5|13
SAGKASGLQETQY
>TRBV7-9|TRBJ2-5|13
ASSGLRFQVGTQY
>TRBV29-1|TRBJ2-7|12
SVDGAGSRYEQY
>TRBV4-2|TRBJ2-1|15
ASSQGGRDRAYNEQF
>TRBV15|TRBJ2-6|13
ATSRDPDGANVLT
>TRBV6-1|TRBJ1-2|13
ASHGTGGWAYGCT
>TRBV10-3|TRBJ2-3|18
AISERAGQGAQTHTDTQY
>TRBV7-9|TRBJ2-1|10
ASSSDSNEQF
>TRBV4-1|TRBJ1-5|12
ASSQHGQHQPQH
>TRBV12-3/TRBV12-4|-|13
AGRSDGRRAYEQY
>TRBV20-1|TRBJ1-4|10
SAHSRTEKLF
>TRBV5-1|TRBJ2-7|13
ASSEGLAGDYEQY
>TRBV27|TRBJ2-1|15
ASSFGGGLAAYNEQF
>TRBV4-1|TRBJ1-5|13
ASSQDKQGYQPQH
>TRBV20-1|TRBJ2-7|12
SASPTSVPYEQY
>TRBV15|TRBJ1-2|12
ATTRAVDSSGYT
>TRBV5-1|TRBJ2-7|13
ASSENRGQGYEQY
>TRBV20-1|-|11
SARRDSAYEQY
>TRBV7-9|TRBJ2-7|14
ASSSPAGSHSYEQY
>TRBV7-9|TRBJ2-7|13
ASSPTGAGTLEQY
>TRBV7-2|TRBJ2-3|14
ASSLGLGSETDTQY
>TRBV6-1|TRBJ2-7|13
ASSEAAPTSYEQY
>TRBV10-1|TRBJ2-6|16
ASSPVLGPPSGANVLT
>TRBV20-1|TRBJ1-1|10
SAMMTNTEAF
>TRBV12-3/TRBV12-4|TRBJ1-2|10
ASSFAAGGYT
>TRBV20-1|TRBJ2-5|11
SARSQGQETQY
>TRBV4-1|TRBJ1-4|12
ASSRRTTNEKLF